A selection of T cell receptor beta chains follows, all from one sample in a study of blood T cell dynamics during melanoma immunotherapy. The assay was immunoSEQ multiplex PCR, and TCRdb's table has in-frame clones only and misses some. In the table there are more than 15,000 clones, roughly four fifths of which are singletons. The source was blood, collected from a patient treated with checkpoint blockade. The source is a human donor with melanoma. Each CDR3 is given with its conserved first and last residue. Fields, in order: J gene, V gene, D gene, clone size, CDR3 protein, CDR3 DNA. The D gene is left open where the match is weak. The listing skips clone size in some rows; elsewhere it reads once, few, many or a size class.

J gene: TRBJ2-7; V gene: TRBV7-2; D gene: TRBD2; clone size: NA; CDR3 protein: CASSLEASGRYEQYF; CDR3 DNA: TGTGCCAGCAGCTTAGAAGCTAGCGGGAGATACGAGCAGTACTTC
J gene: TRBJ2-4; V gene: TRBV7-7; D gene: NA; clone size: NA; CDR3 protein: CASALDRLAKNIQYF; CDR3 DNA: TGTGCTAGCGCCTTAGACAGATTAGCCAAAAACATTCAGTACTTC
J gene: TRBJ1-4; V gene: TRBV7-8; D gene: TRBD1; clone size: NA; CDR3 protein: CASSLATGGYEKLFF; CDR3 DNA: TGTGCCAGCAGCTTAGCGACAGGGGGGTATGAAAAACTGTTTTTT
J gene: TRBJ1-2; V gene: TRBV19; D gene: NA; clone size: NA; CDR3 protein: CASSTGVNYGYTF; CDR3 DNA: TGTGCCAGTAGTACAGGGGTAAACTATGGCTACACCTTC
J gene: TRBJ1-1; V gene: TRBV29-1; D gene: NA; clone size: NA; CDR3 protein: CAGGENTEAFF; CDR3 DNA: TGCGCGGGGGGGGAGAACACTGAAGCTTTCTTT
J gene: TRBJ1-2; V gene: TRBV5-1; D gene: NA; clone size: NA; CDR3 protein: CASSLDLANYGYTF; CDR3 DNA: TGCGCCAGCAGCTTGGACCTAGCTAACTATGGCTACACCTTC
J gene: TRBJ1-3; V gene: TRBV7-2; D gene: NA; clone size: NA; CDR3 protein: CASRADNSGNTIYF; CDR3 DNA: TGTGCCAGCAGGGCTGATAACTCTGGAAACACCATATATTTT
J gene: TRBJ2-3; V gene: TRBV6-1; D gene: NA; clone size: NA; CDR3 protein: CASSEFGQTTDTQYF; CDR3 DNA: TGTGCCAGCAGTGAATTTGGACAGACCACAGATACGCAGTATTTT
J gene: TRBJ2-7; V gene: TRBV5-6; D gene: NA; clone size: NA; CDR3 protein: CASSLWRGHYEQYF; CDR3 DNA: TGTGCCAGCAGCTTGTGGCGGGGCCACTACGAGCAGTACTTC
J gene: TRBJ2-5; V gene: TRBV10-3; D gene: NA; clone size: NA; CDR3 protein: CAISDWGRTEETQYF; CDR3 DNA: TGTGCCATCAGTGACTGGGGCAGGACGGAAGAGACCCAGTACTTC
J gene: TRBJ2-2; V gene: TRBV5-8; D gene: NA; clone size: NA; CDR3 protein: CASRPTETNTGELFF; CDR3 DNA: TGTGCCAGCAGACCTACCGAAACGAACACCGGGGAGCTGTTTTTT
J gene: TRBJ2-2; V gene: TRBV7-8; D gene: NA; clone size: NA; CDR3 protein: CASSFRSTGELFF; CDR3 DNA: TGTGCCAGCAGCTTTCGGAGCACCGGGGAGCTGTTTTTT
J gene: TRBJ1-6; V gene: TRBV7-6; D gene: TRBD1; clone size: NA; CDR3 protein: CASSSFRDRGNSPLHF; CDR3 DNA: TGTGCCAGCAGCTCCTTCAGGGACAGGGGTAATTCACCCCTCCACTTT
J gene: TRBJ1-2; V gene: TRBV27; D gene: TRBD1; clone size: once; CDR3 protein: CASSRDRGYGYTF; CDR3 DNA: TGTGCCAGCAGTCGAGACAGGGGCTATGGCTACACCTTC
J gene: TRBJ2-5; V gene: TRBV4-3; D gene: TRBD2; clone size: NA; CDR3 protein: CASSRLMNSGRAGETQYF; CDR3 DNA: TGCGCCAGCAGCCGTCTAATGAATAGCGGGAGGGCCGGAGAGACCCAGTACTTC
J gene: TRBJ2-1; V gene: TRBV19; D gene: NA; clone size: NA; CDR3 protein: CASSIDYRGGYNEQFF; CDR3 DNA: TGTGCCAGTAGTATAGATTACAGGGGGGGGTACAATGAGCAGTTCTTC
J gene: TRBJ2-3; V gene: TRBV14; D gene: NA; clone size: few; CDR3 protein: CASSPAGLTDTQYF; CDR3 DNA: TGTGCCAGCAGCCCTGCTGGACTGACGGACACGCAGTATTTT
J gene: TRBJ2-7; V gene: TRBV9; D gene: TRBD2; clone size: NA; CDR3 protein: CASSPRASGTHEQYF; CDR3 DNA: TGTGCCAGCAGCCCCCGGGCTAGCGGGACACACGAGCAGTACTTC
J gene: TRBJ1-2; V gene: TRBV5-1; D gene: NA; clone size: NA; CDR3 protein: CASSLGGLNPNYGYTF; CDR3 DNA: TGCGCCAGCAGCTTGGGGGGGCTGAATCCCAACTATGGCTACACCTTC
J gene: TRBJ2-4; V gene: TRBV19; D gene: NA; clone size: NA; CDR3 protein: CASSTQLPLAKNIQYF; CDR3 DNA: TGTGCCAGTAGTACCCAGCTACCCCTAGCCAAAAACATTCAGTACTTC
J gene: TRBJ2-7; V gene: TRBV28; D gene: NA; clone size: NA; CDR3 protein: CASSLPQGMDEQYF; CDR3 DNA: TGTGCCAGCAGTTTACCTCAGGGGATGGACGAGCAGTACTTC
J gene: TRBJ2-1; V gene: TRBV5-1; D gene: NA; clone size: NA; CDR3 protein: CASSAGGGQGDNEQFF; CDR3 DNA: TGCGCCAGCAGCGCGGGAGGAGGACAGGGAGACAATGAGCAGTTCTTC
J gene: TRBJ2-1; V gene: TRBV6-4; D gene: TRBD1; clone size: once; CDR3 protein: CASSDASGTGHNEQFF; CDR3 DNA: TGTGCCAGCAGTGACGCCTCCGGGACAGGGCACAATGAGCAGTTCTTC
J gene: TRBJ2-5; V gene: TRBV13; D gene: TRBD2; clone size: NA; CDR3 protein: CASSSTSGRETQYF; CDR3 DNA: TGTGCCAGCAGCTCTACTAGCGGGCGAGAGACCCAGTACTTC
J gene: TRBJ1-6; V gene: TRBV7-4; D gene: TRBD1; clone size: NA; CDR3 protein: CASRSGTGGNSPLHF; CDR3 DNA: TGTGCCAGCAGATCCGGGACAGGGGGCAATTCACCCCTCCACTTT
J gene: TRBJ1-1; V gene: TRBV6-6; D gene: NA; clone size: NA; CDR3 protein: CASSNAAGRGAFF; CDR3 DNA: TGTGCCAGCAGTAACGCGGCAGGGAGGGGAGCTTTCTTT
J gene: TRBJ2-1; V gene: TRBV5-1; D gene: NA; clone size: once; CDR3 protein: CASSLYRGGREQFF; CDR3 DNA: TGCGCCAGCAGCTTATACCGGGGCGGTCGTGAGCAGTTCTTC
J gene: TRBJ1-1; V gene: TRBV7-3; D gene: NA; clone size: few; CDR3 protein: CASSLTWGTLNTEAFF; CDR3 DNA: TGTGCCAGCAGCTTAACGTGGGGTACTCTGAACACTGAAGCTTTCTTT
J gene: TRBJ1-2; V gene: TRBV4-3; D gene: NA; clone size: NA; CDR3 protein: CASSQDLDSYGYTF; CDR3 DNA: TGCGCCAGCAGCCAAGATCTGGACAGCTATGGCTACACCTTC
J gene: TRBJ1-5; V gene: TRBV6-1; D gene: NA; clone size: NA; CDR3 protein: CASTQGGSLPIHF; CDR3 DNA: TGTGCCAGCACTCAAGGGGGTTCCCTCCCCATACATTTT
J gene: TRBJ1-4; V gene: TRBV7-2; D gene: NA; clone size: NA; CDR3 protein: CASRSSATNEKLFF; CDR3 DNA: TGTGCCAGCAGAAGTTCGGCAACTAATGAAAAACTGTTTTTT
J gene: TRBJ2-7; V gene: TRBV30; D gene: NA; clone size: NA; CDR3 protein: CAWSASRSYEQYF; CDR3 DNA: TGTGCCTGGAGTGCTTCCAGGTCCTACGAGCAGTACTTC
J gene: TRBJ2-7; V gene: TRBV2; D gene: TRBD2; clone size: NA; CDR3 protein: CASSQTSGQRNTYEQYF; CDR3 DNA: TGTGCCAGCAGTCAGACTAGCGGTCAACGGAATACCTACGAGCAGTACTTC
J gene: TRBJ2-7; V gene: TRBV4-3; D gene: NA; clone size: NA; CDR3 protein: CASSQDQGPYEQYF; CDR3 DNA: TGCGCCAGCAGCCAAGATCAGGGACCCTACGAGCAGTACTTC
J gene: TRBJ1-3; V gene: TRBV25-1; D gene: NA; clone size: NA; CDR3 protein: CASSLGGNTIYF; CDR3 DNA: TGTGCCAGCAGCCTGGGGGGAAACACCATATATTTT
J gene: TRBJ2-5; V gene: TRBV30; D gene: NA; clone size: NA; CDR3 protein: CAWSVGLQETQYF; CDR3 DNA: TGTGCCTGGAGCGTGGGACTGCAAGAGACCCAGTACTTC
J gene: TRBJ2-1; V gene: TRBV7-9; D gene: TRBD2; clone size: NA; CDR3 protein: CASSVWGGGHEQFF; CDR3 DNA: TGTGCCAGCAGCGTCTGGGGGGGTGGCCATGAGCAGTTCTTC
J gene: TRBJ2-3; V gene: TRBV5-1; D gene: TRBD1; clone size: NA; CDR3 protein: CASSFTGADTQYF; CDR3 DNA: TGCGCCAGCAGCTTTACAGGGGCAGATACGCAGTATTTT
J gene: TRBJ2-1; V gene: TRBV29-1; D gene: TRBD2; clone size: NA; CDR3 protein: CSGTTSGRATEQFF; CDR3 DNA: TGCAGCGGGACCACTAGCGGGAGGGCCACTGAGCAGTTCTTC
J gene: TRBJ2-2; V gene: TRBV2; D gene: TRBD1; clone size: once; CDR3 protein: CASSRQPNPVGQDFNTGGLFF; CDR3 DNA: TGTGCCAGCAGTCGCCAACCGAACCCCGTGGGACAGGATTTTAACACCGGGGGGCTGTTTTTT
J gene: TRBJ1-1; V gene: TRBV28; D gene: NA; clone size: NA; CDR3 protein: CASSLSGGNTEAFF; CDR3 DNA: TGTGCCAGCAGTTTATCTGGGGGGAACACTGAAGCTTTCTTT
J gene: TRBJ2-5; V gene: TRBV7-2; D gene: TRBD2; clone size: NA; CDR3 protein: CASSLSSSGSEKTQYF; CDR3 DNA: TGTGCCAGCAGCTTATCCTCTAGCGGGAGCGAAAAGACCCAGTACTTC
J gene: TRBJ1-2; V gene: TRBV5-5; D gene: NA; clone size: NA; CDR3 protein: CASSFGDTTNYGYTF; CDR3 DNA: TGTGCCAGCAGCTTCGGGGACACTACTAACTATGGCTACACCTTC
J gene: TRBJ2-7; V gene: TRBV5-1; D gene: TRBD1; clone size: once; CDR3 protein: CASSLLGGNEQYF; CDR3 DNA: TGCGCCAGCAGCTTGTTAGGGGGCAACGAGCAGTACTTC
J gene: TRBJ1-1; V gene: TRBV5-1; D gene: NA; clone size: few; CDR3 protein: CASRRETEAFF; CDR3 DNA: TGCGCCAGTCGCCGGGAGACTGAAGCTTTCTTT
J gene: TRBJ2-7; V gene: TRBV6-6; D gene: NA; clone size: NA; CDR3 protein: CASKGDTYEQYF; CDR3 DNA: TGTGCCAGCAAAGGGGATACCTACGAGCAGTACTTC
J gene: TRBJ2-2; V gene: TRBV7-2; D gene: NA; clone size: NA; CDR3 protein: CASSLDTTGELFF; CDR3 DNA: TGTGCCAGCAGCTTAGACACCACCGGGGAGCTGTTTTTT
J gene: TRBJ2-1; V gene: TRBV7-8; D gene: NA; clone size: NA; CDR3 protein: CASSQSLGSHNEQFF; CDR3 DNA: TGTGCCAGCAGCCAGTCGTTAGGGAGCCACAATGAGCAGTTCTTC
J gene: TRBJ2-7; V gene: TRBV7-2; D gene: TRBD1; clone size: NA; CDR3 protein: CASSPGPPGQGVHEQYF; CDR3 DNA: TGTGCCAGCAGCCCGGGGCCACCGGGACAGGGGGTCCACGAGCAGTACTTC
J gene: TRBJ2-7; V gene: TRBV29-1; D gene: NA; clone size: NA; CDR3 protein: CSVGHSYEQYF; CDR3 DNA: TGCAGCGTTGGCCACTCCTACGAGCAGTACTTC
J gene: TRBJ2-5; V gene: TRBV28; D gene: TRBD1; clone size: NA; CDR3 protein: CASSLDRGTETQYF; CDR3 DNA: TGTGCCAGCAGTTTGGACAGGGGCACAGAGACCCAGTACTTC
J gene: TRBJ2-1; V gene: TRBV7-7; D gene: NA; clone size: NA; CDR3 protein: CASSPGRMVRQNEQFF; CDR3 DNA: TGTGCTAGCAGCCCCGGCCGTATGGTAAGGCAGAATGAGCAGTTCTTC